This T cell receptor beta chain emerged from a study of CD8 T cells in ankylosing spondylitis (dated by TCRdb to 2016 to 2017). Regarding the complete study: T cell receptor beta repertoires were profiled in healthy donors and ankylosing spondylitis patients so that disease-linked TCR variants could be found. The whole study cohort included 85 to 120 healthy donors and around 24 ankylosing spondylitis patients. Peripheral blood was sampled, and synovial fluid was also collected from ankylosing spondylitis patients.

The sequencer was an Illumina HiSeq 2500. TCR beta libraries were prepared by quantitative 5'-RACE with molecular barcodes. The paper's data handling went like this. A new computational method based on a probabilistic model of VDJ rearrangement was used to identify disease-linked TCR variants. Clones were called with MiXCR by TCRdb after fastp trimmed the public reads at Q25, and only in-frame beta chains were retained. Identical CDR3 proteins give one entry, which carries the most common genes and DNA. The V and J calls were determined by TCRdb, not by the authors. The sample contains around 220,000 distinct CDR3 sequences, over 9.5% of them found a single time. The top ten constitute 21% of the sample. Study-wide findings and limitations: A TCR beta motif of about 8 highly homologous amino acid variants appeared characteristic of blood from ankylosing spondylitis patients. Some motif variants had previously been reported in the synovial fluid and blood of reactive arthritis patients, which suggests shared mechanisms of disease initiation. Significant enrichment of the disease-linked clones was reported in matched synovial fluid samples from ankylosing spondylitis patients. The disease-linked clones had a CD8+ phenotype and were found at relatively low frequencies in peripheral blood.

From cysteine to phenylalanine, the CDR3 is 14 amino acids long. This entry keeps only the CDR3 DNA: 42 bases, framed from base 1. CDR1 and CDR2 (DFQATT, SNEGSKA) derive from the germline V gene (reference sequence). This clonotype was seen repeatedly, ten times or more. The antigen it recognizes is unknown. No much larger clonotype is one base removed from it; base qualities were not supplied. The sequence came from a male donor with ankylosing spondylitis or in good health (not recorded which). The sample consisted of blood, either unsorted or a sorted T cell fraction (not recorded which). The chain is assembled from TRBV20-1 and TRBJ2-4; TRBD2 agrees with 7 junctional bases. CDR3 region: CSPGEGLAKNIQYF. The nucleotides read TGCAGCCCCGGGGAGGGGCTAGCCAAAAACATTCAGTACTTC.